Listed here is a single T cell receptor (beta chain). Its target is unknown. The data are from a study of metastatic and nonmetastatic thyroid tumors. About the research overall: It was across blood and tumor or nodule tissue from malignant and benign thyroid patients that repertoires were compared.

Authors' analysis steps: Using the CDR3 differences seen across clinicopathological groups, the authors built a distant-metastasis classifier for papillary thyroid cancer, which was meant to discriminate distant-metastatic patients. TCRdb re-processed the PCR reads through MiXCR. The V and J calls, along with clone size, are taken from TCRdb and not from the paper's own processing. Here the sample spans fewer than 4,500 clones, roughly a third being singletons. CDR3 size: 14 residues. CDR1 is SGHRS and CDR2 is YFSETQ in the germline V gene. V was clipped by 4 bases and J by 7 bases, with 17 bases between them. Regarding the study as a whole: It was reportedly found that TCR beta diversity was significantly higher in malignant thyroid tumors than in benign nodules, a difference seen in both blood and tumor samples.

None of the patients had undergone any treatment ahead of thyroid surgery. The receptor comes from a male donor with papillary thyroid cancer or a benign thyroid nodule (not recorded which). Some clones in this sample may be carry-over from other donors' samples. Material for sequencing was adjacent normal tissue. The V gene is TRBV5-1, the J gene TRBJ1-1; D remains ambiguous. The CDR3 sequence is CASSLGGPAGEAFF. The CDR3 DNA sequence: TGCGCCAGCAGCCTCGGAGGGCCCGCGGGTGAAGCTTTCTTT.